The 26 T cell receptor beta chains listed next were all sequenced from one sample in a study of cytomegalovirus exposure and HLA in healthy donors. The PCR contained 60 Vbeta and 13 Jbeta primers. Repertoires were generated with immunoSEQ multiplex PCR, while TCRdb's copy carries only in-frame clones and drops some. This table holds about 140,000 clones. The source material was PBMCs. All receptors come from a male donor in good health and CMV-seronegative.

The rearrangement uses TRBV30 and TRBJ1-2, with TRBD1 as a possible D gene (6 bases). The germline V gene has CDR1 GTSNPN and CDR2 SVGIG (reference sequence). The CDR3 contains 16 residues. V was trimmed by 2 bases and J by 4 bases, leaving 20 bases between them. CDR3 amino acids: CAWSRAHRDSGYGYTF. The DNA for the CDR3 is TGTGCCTGGAGTCGGGCTCACAGGGATTCGGGCTATGGCTACACCTTC. The variable domain in full, with the rest retrieved from reference TRBV30 and TRBJ1-2, is SQTIHQWPATLVQPVGSPLSLECTVEGTSNPNLYWYRQAAGRGLQLLFYSVGIGQISSEVPQNLSASRPQDRQFILSSKKLLLSDSGFYLCAWSRAHRDSGYGYTFGSGTRLTVV.

The DNA of the CDR3 is TGTGCCAGCAGCTTAGGGGGAGCGGGAGTGGGTGAGCAGTACTTC. As protein: CASSLGGAGVGEQYF. The chain is built from TRBV7-6 and TRBJ2-7, with TRBD2 matching over 8 bases. The junction had 9 bases not matched to a gene; V was cut back by 1 base and J by 7 bases. From germline, CDR1 is SGHVS and CDR2 FNYEAQ. The CDR3 is 15 amino acids. The whole variable domain, remainder taken from reference TRBV7-6 and TRBJ2-7, is GAGVSQSPRYKVTKRGQDVALRCDPISGHVSLYWYRQALGQGPEFLTYFNYEAQQDKSGLPNDRFSAERPEGSISTLTIQRTEQRDSAMYRCASSLGGAGVGEQYFGPGTRLTVT.

V is TRBV30 and J is TRBJ2-7; 7 bases are shared with TRBD1. This CDR3 region has 16 residues. CDR1 is GTSNPN and CDR2 is SVGIG in the germline V gene (reference sequence). V shed 4 bases, J shed 0 bases, and the junction held 12 bases outside the gene matches. The CDR3, as DNA: TGTGCCTGGAAAACCGGACAGGATCTAAGCTCCTACGAGCAGTACTTC. It translates to CAWKTGQDLSSYEQYF.

Here the CDR3 reads CASSPAGGGETQYF. The CDR3 nucleotides are TGTGCCAGCAGCCCCGCGGGGGGTGGGGAGACCCAGTACTTC. The chain uses TRBV7-2 and TRBJ2-5, with TRBD2 matching 8 bases. The CDR3 extends over 14 amino acids. V lost 5 bases to trimming and J lost 5 bases; unmatched junction nucleotides: 7. The germline gives CDR1 SGHTA, CDR2 FQGNSA.

The V gene is TRBV28, the J gene TRBJ1-4, with D possibly matching TRBD1 (5 bases). Deletions cut 5 bases from V and 7 bases from J, with 17 bases between. From germline, CDR1 is MDHEN and CDR2 SYDVKM. The CDR3 runs to 15 residues. The DNA of the CDR3 is TGTGCCAGCAGTGACTCTGGCCAGGGAGGTGAAAAACTGTTTTTT. Protein sequence: CASSDSGQGGEKLFF.

V usage is TRBV29-1 and J usage is TRBJ1-4; D may be TRBD1 (6 bases). The length of the CDR3 is 13 residues. Germline V gene lookup returns CDR1 SQVTM and CDR2 ANQGSEA. Trimming removed 5 bases at V and 8 bases at J, with 15 bases between. The CDR3 spells CSVTGTSVEKLFF. For the CDR3, the DNA is TGCAGCGTTACCGGGACATCGGTGGAAAAACTGTTTTTT.

The chain couples TRBV27 to TRBJ2-7; 8 bases agree with TRBD1. From germline, CDR1 is MNHEY and CDR2 SMNVEV (reference sequence). This CDR3 has 13 residues. The V gene end was trimmed by 5 bases and the J gene end by 4 bases; junction bases not matched to a gene: 4. CDR3 residues: CASSVRQGYEQYF. CDR3 nucleotide sequence: TGTGCCAGCAGTGTACGACAGGGGTACGAGCAGTACTTC.

V gene TRBV25-1 combines with J gene TRBJ1-4; the D is unclear. CDR3 length equals 11 residues. V lost 4 bases and J 6 bases, leaving 3 bases between the germline ends. Per germline, CDR1 MGHDK and CDR2 SYGVNS. DNA of the CDR3: TGTGCCAGCAGTGGGCATGAAAAACTGTTTTTT. Translating it yields CASSGHEKLFF.

The chain employs TRBV19 and TRBJ1-2, with a tentative D call TRBD1 (6 bases). Germline loops: CDR1 LNHDA, CDR2 SQIVND (reference sequence). Trimming removed 6 bases from V and 4 bases from J, with 24 bases in between. The CDR3 length is 17 residues. This CDR3 is CASRTDRSIEPPYGYTF. CDR3 coding DNA: TGTGCCAGTAGGACGGACAGATCCATCGAGCCTCCCTATGGCTACACCTTC.

The J gene is TRBJ2-7, the V gene TRBV5-6, with 7 bases identical to TRBD2. Germline V gives CDR1 SGHDT, CDR2 YYEEEE. This CDR3 has 15 amino acids. V lost 4 bases, J lost 3 bases, and 10 bases stayed unmatched. The DNA for the CDR3 is TGTGCCAGCAGCCGGAAGGGACTACGGAGCTACGAGCAGTACTTC. This translates into CASSRKGLRSYEQYF. Drawing the rest from reference TRBV5-6 and TRBJ2-7, the complete variable domain is DAGVTQSPTHLIKTRGQQVTLRCSPKSGHDTVSWYQQALGQGPQFIFQYYEEEERQRGNFPDRFSGHQFPNYSSELNVNALLLGDSALYLCASSRKGLRSYEQYFGPGTRLTVT.

The rearrangement uses TRBV5-1 and TRBJ2-1; TRBD2 agrees at 10 bases. Looked up from germline, CDR1 is SGHRS and CDR2 is YFSETQ. The CDR3 has 16 amino acids. Trimming removed 4 bases from V and 8 bases from J; junction bases left unmatched: 12. The CDR3 region has the DNA TGCGCCAGCAGCATGGGGACTAGCGCTCGGGGTGATGAGCAGTTCTTC. The encoded protein is CASSMGTSARGDEQFF.

The chain's CDR3 is CAIRGLAGNEQFF. The CDR3 coding sequence is TGTGCCATCCGCGGACTAGCGGGAAATGAGCAGTTCTTC. The rearrangement links TRBV10-3 to TRBJ2-1; 12 nucleotides line up with TRBD2. Trimming removed 8 bases from V and 7 bases from J; junction bases left unmatched: 3. This CDR3 is built from 13 residues. Germline CDR1 and CDR2: ENHRY and SYGVKD.

This chain joins TRBV18 and TRBJ1-2, with 10 bases lining up with TRBD1. Losses at the gene ends were 3 bases for V and 2 bases for J; bases not matched to a gene: 9. Germline CDR1 and CDR2: KGHSH and LQKENI. This CDR3 contains 17 residues. The DNA of the CDR3 is TGTGCCAGCTCACCCTATCAGGCGGGACAGGGGAACTATGGCTACACCTTC. It is translated as CASSPYQAGQGNYGYTF.

This chain uses TRBV6-1 with TRBJ1-2; 10 bases line up with TRBD1. The V segment lost 3 bases and the J segment 3 bases; nucleotides outside the gene matches: 10. Germline CDR1 MNHNS, CDR2 SASEGT. The CDR3 consists of 17 residues. The CDR3 loop reads CASSDRDRGVYDYGYTF. Written as DNA, the CDR3 is TGTGCCAGCAGTGACCGGGACAGGGGAGTTTATGACTATGGCTACACCTTC.

V is TRBV2 and J is TRBJ2-7; D possibly corresponds to TRBD2 (5 bases). The CDR3 runs 14 residues. Germline V lookup: CDR1 SNHLY, CDR2 FYNNEI. V was cut by 6 bases and J by 3 bases, with 15 bases left in between. The CDR3 nucleotides are TGTGCCAGCAGGGAGGTGGGCTCGGTCTACGAGCAGTACTTC. Its protein is CASREVGSVYEQYF. The whole variable domain, remainder taken from reference TRBV2 and TRBJ2-7, is EPEVTQTPSHQVTQMGQEVILRCVPISNHLYFYWYRQILGQKVEFLVSFYNNEISEKSEIFDDQFSVERPDGSNFTLKIRSTKLEDSAMYFCASREVGSVYEQYFGPGTRLTVT.

The rearrangement links TRBV6-5 to TRBJ2-6; possible D gene TRBD2, 6 bases. Trimming cost V 2 bases and J 4 bases, with 9 bases left between them. This CDR3 is 15 amino acids long. CDR1 is MNHEY, CDR2 SVGAGI, per germline. This CDR3 is CASSYHGGGANVLTF. The CDR3 region has the DNA TGTGCCAGCAGTTACCACGGGGGAGGGGCCAACGTCCTGACTTTC.

The chain recombines TRBV11-3 with TRBJ2-7; perhaps TRBD2 as D (6 bases). V lost 5 bases and J 1 base, leaving 12 bases between the germline ends. Germline CDR1 SGHNT, CDR2 YENEEA. This CDR3 region has 14 residues. The CDR3 loop reads CASSALGRSYEQYF. For the CDR3, the DNA is TGTGCCAGCAGCGCCCTGGGGAGGTCCTACGAGCAGTACTTC. Full variable domain (remainder filled in from reference TRBV11-3 and TRBJ2-7): EAGVVQSPRYKIIEKKQPVAFWCNPISGHNTLYWYLQNLGQGPELLIRYENEEAVDDSQLPKDRFSAERLKGVDSTLKIQPAELGDSAVYLCASSALGRSYEQYFGPGTRLTVT.

This chain uses TRBV6-1 with TRBJ2-6, with a tentative D call TRBD2 (6 bases). Per germline, CDR1 MNHNS and CDR2 SASEGT. This CDR3 contains 14 residues. Between the trimmed V and J ends, which lost 7 bases and 2 bases, there was a span of 9 bases. CDR3 nucleotides: TGTGCCAGCACGGAGGGAGCTGGGGCCAACGTCCTGACTTTC. Translating it yields CASTEGAGANVLTF.

The rearrangement uses TRBV6-5 and TRBJ2-3, with a possible D match to TRBD1 (8 bases). The CDR3 contains 15 residues. Germline CDR1 reads MNHEY; CDR2 reads SVGAGI. The germline V and J ends were trimmed by 6 bases and 3 bases, with 16 bases remaining between them. CDR3 DNA: TGTGCCAGCAGAAGCGGGACAGGAAATACAGATACGCAGTATTTT. This gives the protein CASRSGTGNTDTQYF.

V and J are TRBV27 and TRBJ2-5, with 8 bases that match TRBD1. CDR3 length equals 14 residues. V gave up 7 bases and J gave up 5 bases; unmatched junction bases: 9. Germline V gene lookup returns CDR1 MNHEY and CDR2 SMNVEV (reference sequence). In DNA, the CDR3 is TGTGCCAGCACCCAGGACAGGGTCGGCGAGACCCAGTACTTC. Its protein product is CASTQDRVGETQYF.

The rearrangement uses TRBV6-1 and TRBJ2-1; 13 nucleotides match TRBD2. The germline V gene encodes CDR1 MNHNS and CDR2 SASEGT. The V and J ends lost 4 bases and 10 bases, in that order; junction bases with no gene match: 13. The CDR3 covers 17 residues. CDR3 sequence: CASSADVGLAGFGEQFF. The CDR3 nucleotides are TGTGCCAGCAGTGCTGACGTGGGACTAGCGGGGTTTGGCGAGCAGTTCTTC.

V gene TRBV27 combines with J gene TRBJ1-6, with unresolved D. CDR1 is MNHEY, CDR2 SMNVEV, per germline (reference sequence). The germline V and J ends were trimmed by 5 bases and 10 bases, with 9 bases remaining between them. The CDR3 consists of 12 residues. The CDR3 region is CASSRTFSPLHF. DNA for the CDR3: TGTGCCAGCAGTCGCACTTTCTCACCCCTCCACTTT.

The gene calls are TRBV9 and TRBJ1-2, with D tentatively TRBD1 (5 bases). There are 13 residues in the CDR3. From germline, CDR1 is SGDLS and CDR2 YYNGEE. The germline V and J ends were trimmed by 0 bases and 5 bases, with 8 bases remaining between them. The CDR3 spells CASSVATAYGYTF. As DNA, the CDR3 is TGTGCCAGCAGCGTAGCGACAGCTTATGGCTACACCTTC.

This CDR3 reads CASSGQGGSGYTF. CDR3 bases: TGTGCCAGCAGCGGACAGGGGGGCAGTGGCTACACCTTC. The chain employs TRBV11-3 and TRBJ1-2, with TRBD1 matching over 10 bases. The CDR3 runs to 13 residues. J was trimmed by 7 bases and V by 5 bases; bases with no gene match: 4. CDR1 SGHNT and CDR2 YENEEA come from the germline V gene. The full variable domain, completed using reference TRBV11-3 and TRBJ1-2, is EAGVVQSPRYKIIEKKQPVAFWCNPISGHNTLYWYLQNLGQGPELLIRYENEEAVDDSQLPKDRFSAERLKGVDSTLKIQPAELGDSAVYLCASSGQGGSGYTFGSGTRLTVV.

CDR3 nucleotides: TGTGCCAGCAGAGGGGTGGTGGGCTATGGCTACACCTTC. The encoded protein is CASRGVVGYGYTF. The gene calls are TRBV7-9 and TRBJ1-2, with D tentatively TRBD1 (5 bases). Germline V gene sequence: CDR1 SEHNR, CDR2 FQNEAQ (reference sequence). V gave up 6 bases and J gave up 4 bases, with 12 bases separating them. The CDR3 contains 13 residues. The full variable domain, completed using reference TRBV7-9 and TRBJ1-2, is DTGVSQNPRHKITKRGQNVTFRCDPISEHNRLYWYRQTLGQGPEFLTYFQNEAQLEKSRLLSDRFSAERPKGSFSTLEIQRTEQGDSAMYLCASRGVVGYGYTFGSGTRLTVV.

V gene TRBV7-6 combines with J gene TRBJ2-3; D ambiguous. Germline V gene data show CDR1 as SGHVS and CDR2 as FNYEAQ. This CDR3 is 12 amino acids long. The V end was cut by 5 bases, the J end by 2 bases, with 5 bases between. This chain's CDR3 is CASSGLTDTQYF. CDR3 DNA sequence: TGTGCCAGCAGCGGCCTCACAGATACGCAGTATTTT.